This T cell receptor (beta chain) was found in a study of breast tumors, draining lymph nodes, adjacent tissues. Axillary draining lymph nodes of breast cancer patients supplied the node samples. This clonotype showed up many times. As yet, its antigen is unknown. General study points: Tumor TCR diversity was below lymph nodes but above nontumor tissue. Tumor and nontumor repertoires were significantly more similar in luminal-like than in basal-like breast cancer.

TCRdb reprocessed the multiplex PCR reads with MiXCR, giving one entry per CDR3 protein. The sample consists of around 290,000 distinct CDR3 sequences, 30% of them appearing once. Germline values: CDR1 SGHNT, CDR2 YENEEA. Trimming stripped 8 bases from V and 3 bases from J, with 9 bases between. This CDR3 spans 12 amino acids. Sequencing was carried out using axillary lymph node tissue. The TCR was taken from a female donor with breast cancer. Some clones in this sample may be carry-over from other donors' samples. The chain joins TRBV11-3 to TRBJ2-3; D may be TRBD2 (5 bases). The CDR3 bases are TGTGCCAGCGGCGGGCGGACAGATACGCAGTATTTT. Protein: CASGGRTDTQYF. Combining the CDR3 with reference TRBV11-3 and TRBJ2-3 gives the whole variable domain EAGVVQSPRYKIIEKKQPVAFWCNPISGHNTLYWYLQNLGQGPELLIRYENEEAVDDSQLPKDRFSAERLKGVDSTLKIQPAELGDSAVYLCASGGRTDTQYFGPGTRLTVL.